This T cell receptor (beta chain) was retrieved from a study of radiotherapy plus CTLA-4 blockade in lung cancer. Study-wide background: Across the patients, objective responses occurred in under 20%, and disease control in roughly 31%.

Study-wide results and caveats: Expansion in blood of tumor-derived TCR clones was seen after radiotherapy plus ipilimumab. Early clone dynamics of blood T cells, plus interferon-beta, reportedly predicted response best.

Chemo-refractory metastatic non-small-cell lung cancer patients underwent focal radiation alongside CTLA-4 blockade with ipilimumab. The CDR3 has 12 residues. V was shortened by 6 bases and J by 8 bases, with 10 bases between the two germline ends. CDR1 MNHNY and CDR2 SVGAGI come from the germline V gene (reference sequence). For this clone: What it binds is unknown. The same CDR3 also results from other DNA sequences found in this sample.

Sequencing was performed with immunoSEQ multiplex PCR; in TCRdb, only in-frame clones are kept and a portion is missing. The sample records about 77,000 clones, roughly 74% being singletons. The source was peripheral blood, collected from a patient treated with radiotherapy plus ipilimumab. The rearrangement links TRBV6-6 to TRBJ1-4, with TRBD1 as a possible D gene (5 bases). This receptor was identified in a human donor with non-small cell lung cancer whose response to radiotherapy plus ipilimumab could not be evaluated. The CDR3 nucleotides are TGTGCCAGCAGCTATGGGGGGGAAAAACTGTTTTTT. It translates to CASSYGGEKLFF.